These 13 T cell receptor beta chains share one sample of origin, sequenced in a study of CD8 T cells in ankylosing spondylitis. Using its own MiXCR run on the 5' RACE reads, TCRdb lists one record per CDR3 protein. The sample consists of 270,000 or so distinct CDR3 sequences, 18% of them appearing once. The sample consisted of blood, either unsorted or a sorted T cell fraction (not recorded which). These receptors all stem from a male donor with ankylosing spondylitis or in good health (not recorded which).

Concerning this clonotype itself: A read error may be the cause here, since a much bigger clone is one base away. V is TRBV7-9 and J is TRBJ2-7; no definite D call. Germline CDR1 SEHNR, CDR2 FQNEAQ (reference sequence). Deletions cut 1 base from V and 3 bases from J, with 7 bases between. The CDR3 length is 13 residues. The CDR3 loop is CASSLEVHYEQYF. The CDR3 DNA follows: TGTGCCAGCAGCTTAGAAGTCCACTACGAGCAGTACTTC.

This clonotype was counted once. The chain employs TRBV2 and TRBJ2-2; the D gene is possibly TRBD2 (5 bases). The CDR3 length is 13 residues. Per the germline V gene, CDR1 is SNHLY and CDR2 is FYNNEI. Deletions cut 9 bases from V and 2 bases from J, with 10 bases between. CDR3 sequence (DNA): TGTGCCAGGGAGGACTCAAACACCGGGGAGCTGTTTTTT. This codes for CAREDSNTGELFF.

This clonotype was detected a few times. The chain is built from TRBV9 and TRBJ2-5; 10 bases are a match to TRBD1. The CDR3 is 16 amino acids. V shed 3 bases and J 1 base; nucleotides not matched to a gene: 6. From germline, CDR1 is SGDLS and CDR2 YYNGEE. CDR3 sequence: CASSAPGQGFQETQYF. The CDR3 coding sequence is TGTGCCAGCAGCGCACCGGGACAGGGGTTCCAAGAGACCCAGTACTTC. The whole variable domain, remainder taken from reference TRBV9 and TRBJ2-5, is DSGVTQTPKHLITATGQRVTLRCSPRSGDLSVYWYQQSLDQGLQFLIQYYNGEERAKGNILERFSAQQFPDLHSELNLSSLELGDSALYFCASSAPGQGFQETQYFGPGTRLLVL.

The genes are TRBV5-6 and TRBJ2-1; D possibly corresponds to TRBD2 (6 bases). Germline CDR1 and CDR2: SGHDT and YYEEEE. V lost 4 bases, J lost 3 bases, and 11 bases lay in between. The CDR3 length is 14 residues. The CDR3 DNA reads TGTGCCAGCAGCGGGACTTTGGACTACAATGAGCAGTTCTTC. Translating gives CASSGTLDYNEQFF.

The gene calls are TRBV5-1 and TRBJ2-7; D gene uncertain. Trimming took off 0 bases at V and 7 bases at J, with 14 bases between the two ends. The germline CDR1 and CDR2 sequences are SGHRS and YFSETQ. The CDR3 is made up of 14 amino acids. The CDR3 DNA sequence: TGCGCCAGCAGCTTGGAGGGCGGCGCCGGGGAGCAGTACTTC. It encodes CASSLEGGAGEQYF. The full variable domain, its missing parts supplied by reference TRBV5-1 and TRBJ2-7, is KAGVTQTPRYLIKTRGQQVTLSCSPISGHRSVSWYQQTPGQGLQFLFEYFSETQRNKGNFPGRFSGRQFSNSRSEMNVSTLELGDSALYLCASSLEGGAGEQYFGPGTRLTVT.

This chain links TRBV29-1 with TRBJ2-3; D is unclear. Between the trimmed V and J ends, which lost 5 bases and 1 base, there was a span of 13 bases. CDR3 length equals 14 residues. CDR1 and CDR2 (germline): SQVTM, ANQGSEA. The CDR3 here is CSVCPTTRTDTQYF. CDR3 sequence (DNA): TGCAGCGTTTGTCCAACCACGCGCACAGATACGCAGTATTTT.

Comments on this clonotype: This may arise from a read error, as a much more abundant clone is one base away. The chain joins TRBV4-1 to TRBJ2-7; the match to TRBD2 covers 11 bases. CDR3 length: 15 residues. Germline assignment: CDR1 MGHRA and CDR2 YSYEKL. V was pared by 8 bases and J by 6 bases, with 12 bases of the junction left unmatched. CDR3 sequence (DNA): TGCGCCAGCGGCGCCAGTGGGACTAGCGGCTCCGAGCAGTACTTC. It translates to CASGASGTSGSEQYF.

This clonotype was observed many times. The chain has TRBV12-3 or TRBV12-4 and TRBJ2-2; the D gene could be TRBD1 or TRBD2 (5 bases each). Between the trimmed V and J ends, which lost 8 bases and 5 bases, there was a span of 12 bases. The CDR3 runs 13 residues. The CDR3, as DNA: TGTGCCAGCCTCGGGACCGCAACCGGGGAGCTGTTTTTT. As protein: CASLGTATGELFF.

This clonotype was counted a few times. This chain joins TRBV12-3 or TRBV12-4 and TRBJ1-1, with 7 bases aligning to TRBD1. Unmatched junction bases numbered 6, after V lost 5 bases and J lost 6 bases. The CDR3 has 13 residues. The CDR3 reads CASSAWDRSEAFF. CDR3 sequence (DNA): TGTGCCAGCAGTGCCTGGGACAGATCTGAAGCTTTCTTT.

In its sample, this clonotype was seen a few times. The chain couples TRBV29-1 to TRBJ2-7, with TRBD1 matching 7 bases. After removal of 6 bases from V and 4 bases from J, the junction contained 6 bases not matched to a gene. From germline, CDR1 is SQVTM and CDR2 ANQGSEA. This CDR3 spans 12 amino acids. CDR3 DNA sequence: TGCAGCGTCCTGACAGGGATTTACGAGCAGTACTTC. It specifies CSVLTGIYEQYF.

V and J are TRBV7-9 and TRBJ2-7; TRBD2 agrees at 7 bases. The CDR3 sequence is 15 residues long. The germline V gene has CDR1 SEHNR and CDR2 FQNEAQ (reference sequence). The J segment lost 7 bases and the V segment lost 4 bases, leaving 13 bases of the junction unmatched. This CDR3 is CASSSPSGLTGEQYF. As DNA, the CDR3 is TGTGCCAGCAGCTCGCCTAGCGGTCTTACGGGGGAGCAGTACTTC.

In its sample, this clonotype was seen a few times. This chain joins TRBV19 and TRBJ2-5, with 9 bases identical to TRBD1. Germline V gives CDR1 LNHDA, CDR2 SQIVND (reference sequence). The J segment lost 4 bases and the V segment lost 3 bases, leaving 6 bases of the junction unmatched. The CDR3 runs 15 residues. CDR3 in DNA: TGTGCCAGTAGTATGGCCCCGGGACAGGGAGAGACCCAGTACTTC. It translates to CASSMAPGQGETQYF.

This chain uses TRBV10-3 with TRBJ2-5; 8 nucleotides line up with TRBD2. The germline V gene has CDR1 ENHRY and CDR2 SYGVKD. This CDR3 is built from 15 residues. Trimming cost V 6 bases and J 5 bases; bases outside gene matches: 11. CDR3 loop: CAISPRAGGDETQYF. Here the CDR3 DNA reads TGTGCCATCAGCCCGAGGGCGGGAGGCGATGAGACCCAGTACTTC.